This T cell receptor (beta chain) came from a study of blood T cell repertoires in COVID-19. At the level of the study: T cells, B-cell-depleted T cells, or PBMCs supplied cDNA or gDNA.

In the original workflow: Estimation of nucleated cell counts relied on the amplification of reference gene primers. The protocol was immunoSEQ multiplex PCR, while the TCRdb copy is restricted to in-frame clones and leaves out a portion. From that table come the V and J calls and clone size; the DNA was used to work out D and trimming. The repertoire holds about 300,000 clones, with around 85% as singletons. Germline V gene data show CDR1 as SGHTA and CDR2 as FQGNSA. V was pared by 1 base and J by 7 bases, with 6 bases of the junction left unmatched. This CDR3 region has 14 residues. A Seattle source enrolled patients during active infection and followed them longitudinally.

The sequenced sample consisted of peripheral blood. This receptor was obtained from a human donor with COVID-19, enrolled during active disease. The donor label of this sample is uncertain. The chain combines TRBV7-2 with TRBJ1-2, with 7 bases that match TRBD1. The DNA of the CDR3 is TGTGCCAGCAGCTTAGTTCCAGGGGGAGGTGGCTACACCTTC. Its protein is CASSLVPGGGGYTF.